This TCR beta chain was recorded in a study of blood T cell repertoires in COVID-19. Study summary: The analysed material was cDNA or gDNA that came from T cells, B-cell-depleted T cells, or PBMCs.

Profiled with immunoSEQ multiplex PCR; TCRdb holds only in-frame clones, not every one. Here the sample spans 250,000 to 300,000 clones, more than 75% being singletons. Adults between about 18 and 89 years of age took part from more than 20 US areas. The CDR3 runs to 14 residues. Germline CDR1 and CDR2: SNHLY and FYNNEI. The V gene lost 4 bases and the J gene lost 5 bases, with 9 bases spanning the gap. The rearrangement uses TRBV2 and TRBJ1-6; no definite D call. This clonotype was sampled from a woman between 40 and 50 years old with acute COVID-19. The sequencing sample was made of PBMCs or T cells enriched from blood (not recorded which). The CDR3, as DNA: TGTGCCAGCAGTGTCACGGTAAATAATTCACCCCTCCACTTT. It is translated as CASSVTVNNSPLHF.